Detailed here is one TCR beta chain. The target of this receptor is not known. There are no base qualities to consult, and no much larger clone falls within one base. Libraries were made using the immunoSEQ multiplex PCR assay. The table comes from immuneACCESS by way of TCRdb, which keeps in-frame sequences with V and J called. Part of the clones is missing from these tables; in studies checked, under half for an unresolved V gene and the rest for unknown reasons. The sample table shows approximately 38,000 clones, and 80% are seen once. Of the sample, 3.5% to 4% is held by the ten largest clones. This specimen comes from a study of chemoradiotherapy in HPV16-positive cancers (dated by TCRdb to 2021 to 2024). Some background on the complete study: Using functional T-cell assays on cells from two HPV16-positive patients, the researchers defined candidate HPV-specific T-cell clones and common TCR motifs. The study asked whether T-cell immunity against the HPV oncoproteins E6 and E7 changes during chemoradiotherapy and whether it affects survival. The candidate HPV-specific TCRs and motifs were then tracked in TCR repertoires from around 86 patients with HPV-related cancers. The paper as a whole reports these results and caveats: Improved recurrence-free survival in HPV16-positive patients was associated with expansion of HPV-responsive T cells during chemoradiotherapy. The functional definition of HPV-specific T cells came from only a couple of HPV16-positive patients, and the survival association was reported for HPV16-positive patients. Expansion of candidate HPV-specific clones and E7-related TCR motifs was observed in the tumor microenvironment during treatment, whereas no such expansion was observed for non-HPV-specific T cells.

Repertoires were sampled repeatedly over the course of chemoradiotherapy, so clonal expansion could be followed in the tumor microenvironment. Trimming at the junction amounts to 5 bases on V and 2 bases on J, and the germline ends lie 19 bases apart. Per the germline V gene (reference sequence), LNHDA is the CDR1 and SQIVND is the CDR2. Measured from the cysteine to the phenylalanine, the CDR3 is 17 residues long. The entry retains the CDR3 DNA only, 51 bases that are in frame from base 1. The chain links TRBV19 with TRBJ1-5; the D gene is not confidently resolved. This TCR came from a human donor with HPV-associated anogenital cancer. Specimen: blood, collected from a patient who underwent chemoradiotherapy. The DNA sequence is as follows: TGTGCCAGTAGTGCGGAATTCCGGCCTGGAGGCAATCAGCCCCAGCATTTT. This yields the protein CASSAEFRPGGNQPQHF.